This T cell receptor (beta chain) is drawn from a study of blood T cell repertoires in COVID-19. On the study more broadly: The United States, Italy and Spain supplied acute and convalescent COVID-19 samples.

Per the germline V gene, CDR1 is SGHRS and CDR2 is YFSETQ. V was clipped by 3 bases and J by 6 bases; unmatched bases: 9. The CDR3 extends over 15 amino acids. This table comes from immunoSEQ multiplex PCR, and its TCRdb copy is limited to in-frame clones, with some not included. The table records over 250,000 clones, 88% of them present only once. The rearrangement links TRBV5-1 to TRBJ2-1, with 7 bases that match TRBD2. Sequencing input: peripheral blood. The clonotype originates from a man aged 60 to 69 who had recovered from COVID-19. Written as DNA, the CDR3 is TGCGCCAGCAGCTCGATGCCGGGACTACCCAATGAGCAGTTCTTC. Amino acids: CASSSMPGLPNEQFF.